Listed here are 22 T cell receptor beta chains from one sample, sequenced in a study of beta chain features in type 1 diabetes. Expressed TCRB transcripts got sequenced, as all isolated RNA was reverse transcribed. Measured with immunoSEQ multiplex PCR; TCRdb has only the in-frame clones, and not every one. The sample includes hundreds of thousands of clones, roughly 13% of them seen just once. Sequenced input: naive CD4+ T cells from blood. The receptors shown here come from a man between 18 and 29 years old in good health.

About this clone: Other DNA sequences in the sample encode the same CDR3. DNA of the CDR3: TGTGCCAGCAGCCCTGGACAGGGAATCTACGAGCAGTACTTC. Amino acid sequence: CASSPGQGIYEQYF. The rearrangement joins TRBV28 to TRBJ2-7; 8 nucleotides align to TRBD1. The CDR3 sequence is 14 residues long. Germline loops: CDR1 MDHEN, CDR2 SYDVKM. After removal of 6 bases from V and 3 bases from J, the junction contained 7 bases not matched to a gene. Using reference TRBV28 and TRBJ2-7 for the parts outside the CDR3, the full variable domain is DVKVTQSSRYLVKRTGEKVFLECVQDMDHENMFWYRQDPGLGLRLIYFSYDVKMKEKGDIPEGYSVSREKKERFSLILESASTNQTSMYLCASSPGQGIYEQYFGPGTRLTVT.

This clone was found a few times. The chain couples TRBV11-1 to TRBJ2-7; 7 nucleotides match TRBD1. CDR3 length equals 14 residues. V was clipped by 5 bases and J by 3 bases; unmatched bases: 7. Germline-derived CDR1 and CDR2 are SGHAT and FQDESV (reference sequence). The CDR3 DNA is TGTGCCAGCAGCCCCAGGGACAGCCTCTACGAGCAGTACTTC. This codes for CASSPRDSLYEQYF. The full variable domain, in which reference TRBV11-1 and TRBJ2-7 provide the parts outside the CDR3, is EAEVAQSPRYKITEKSQAVAFWCDPISGHATLYWYRQILGQGPELLVQFQDESVVDDSQLPKDRFSAERLKGVDSTLKIQPAELGDSAMYLCASSPRDSLYEQYFGPGTRLTVT.

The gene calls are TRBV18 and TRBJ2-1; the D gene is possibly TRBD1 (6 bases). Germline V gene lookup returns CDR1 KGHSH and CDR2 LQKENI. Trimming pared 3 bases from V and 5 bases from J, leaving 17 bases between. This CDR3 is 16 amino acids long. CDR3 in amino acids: CASSPHVGAGNNEQFF. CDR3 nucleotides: TGTGCCAGCTCACCCCACGTGGGGGCCGGGAACAATGAGCAGTTCTTC.

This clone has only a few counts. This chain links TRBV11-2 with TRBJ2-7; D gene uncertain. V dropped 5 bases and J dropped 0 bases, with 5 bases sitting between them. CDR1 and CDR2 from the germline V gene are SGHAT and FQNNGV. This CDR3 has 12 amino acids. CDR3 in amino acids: CASSASSYEQYF. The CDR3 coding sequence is TGTGCCAGCAGCGCGAGCTCCTACGAGCAGTACTTC.

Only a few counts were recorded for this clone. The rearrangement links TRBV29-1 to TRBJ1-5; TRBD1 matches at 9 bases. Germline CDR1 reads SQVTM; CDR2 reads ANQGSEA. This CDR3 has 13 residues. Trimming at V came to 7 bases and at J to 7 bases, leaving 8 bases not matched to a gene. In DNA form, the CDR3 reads TGCAGCGCGAGACAGGGGGACGGGCAGCCCCAGCATTTT. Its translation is CSARQGDGQPQHF.

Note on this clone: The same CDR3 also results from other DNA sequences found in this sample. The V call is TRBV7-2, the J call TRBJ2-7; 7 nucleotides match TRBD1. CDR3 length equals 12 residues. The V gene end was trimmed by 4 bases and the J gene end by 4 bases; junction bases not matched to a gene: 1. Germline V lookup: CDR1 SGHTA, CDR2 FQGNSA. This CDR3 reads CASSSTGYEQYF. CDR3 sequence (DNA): TGTGCCAGCAGCTCGACAGGGTACGAGCAGTACTTC.

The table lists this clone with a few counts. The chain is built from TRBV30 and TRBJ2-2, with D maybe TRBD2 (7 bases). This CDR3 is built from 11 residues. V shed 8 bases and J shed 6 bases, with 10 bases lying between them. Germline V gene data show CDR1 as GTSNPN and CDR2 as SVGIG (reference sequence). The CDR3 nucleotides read TGTGCCGGGGGGGGGCCCGGGGAGCTGTTTTTT. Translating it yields CAGGGPGELFF.

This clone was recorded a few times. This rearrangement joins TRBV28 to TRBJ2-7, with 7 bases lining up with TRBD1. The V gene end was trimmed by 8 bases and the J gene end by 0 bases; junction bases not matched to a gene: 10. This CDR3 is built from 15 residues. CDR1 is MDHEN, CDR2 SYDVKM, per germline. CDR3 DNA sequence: TGTGCCAGCGCAGCCCCGGGACAGAACTCCTACGAGCAGTACTTC. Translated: CASAAPGQNSYEQYF.

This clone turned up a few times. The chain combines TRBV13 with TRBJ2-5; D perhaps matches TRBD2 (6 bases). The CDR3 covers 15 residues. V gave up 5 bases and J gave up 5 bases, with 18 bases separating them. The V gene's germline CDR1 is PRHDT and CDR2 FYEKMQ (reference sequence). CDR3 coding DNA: TGTGCCAGCAGCGGAGGGACGCCTAGGCGGGAGACCCAGTACTTC. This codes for CASSGGTPRRETQYF.

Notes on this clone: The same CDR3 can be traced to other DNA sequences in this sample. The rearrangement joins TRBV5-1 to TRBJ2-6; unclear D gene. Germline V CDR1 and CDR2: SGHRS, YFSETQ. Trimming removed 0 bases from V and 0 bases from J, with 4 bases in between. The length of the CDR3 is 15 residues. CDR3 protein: CASSLGASGANVLTF. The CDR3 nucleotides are TGCGCCAGCAGCTTGGGGGCCTCTGGGGCCAACGTCCTGACTTTC.

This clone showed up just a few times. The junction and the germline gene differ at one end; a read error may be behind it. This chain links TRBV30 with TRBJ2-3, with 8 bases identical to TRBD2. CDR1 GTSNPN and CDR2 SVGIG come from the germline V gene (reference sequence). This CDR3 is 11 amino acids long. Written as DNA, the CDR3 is TGTGCCTGGAGCCGGAGGCAGCGGGGGACCTTT. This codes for CAWSRRQRGTF. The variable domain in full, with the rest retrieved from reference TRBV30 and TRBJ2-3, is SQTIHQWPATLVQPVGSPLSLECTVEGTSNPNLYWYRQAAGRGLQLLFYSVGIGQISSEVPQNLSASRPQDRQFILSSKKLLLSDSGFYLCAWSRRQRGTFGPGTRLTVL.

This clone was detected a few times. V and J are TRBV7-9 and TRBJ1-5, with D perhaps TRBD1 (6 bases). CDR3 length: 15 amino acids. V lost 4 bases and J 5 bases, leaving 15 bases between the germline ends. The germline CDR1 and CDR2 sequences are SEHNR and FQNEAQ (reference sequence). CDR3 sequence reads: CASSSHGEGDQPQHF. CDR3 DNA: TGTGCCAGCAGCTCACACGGGGAGGGGGATCAGCCCCAGCATTTT. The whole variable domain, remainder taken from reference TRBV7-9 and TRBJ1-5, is DTGVSQNPRHKITKRGQNVTFRCDPISEHNRLYWYRQTLGQGPEFLTYFQNEAQLEKSRLLSDRFSAERPKGSFSTLEIQRTEQGDSAMYLCASSSHGEGDQPQHFGDGTRLSIL.

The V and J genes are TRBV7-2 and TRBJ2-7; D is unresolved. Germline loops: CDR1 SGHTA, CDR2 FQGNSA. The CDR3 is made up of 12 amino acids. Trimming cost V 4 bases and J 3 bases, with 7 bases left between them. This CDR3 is CASSSYDYEQYF. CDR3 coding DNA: TGTGCCAGCAGCTCCTACGACTACGAGCAGTACTTC.

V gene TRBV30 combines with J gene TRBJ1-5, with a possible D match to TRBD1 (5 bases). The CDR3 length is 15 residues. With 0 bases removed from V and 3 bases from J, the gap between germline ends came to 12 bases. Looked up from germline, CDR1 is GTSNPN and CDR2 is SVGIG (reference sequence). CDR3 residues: CAWSVQGAANQPQHF. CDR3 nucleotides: TGTGCCTGGAGTGTCCAAGGGGCAGCCAATCAGCCCCAGCATTTT.

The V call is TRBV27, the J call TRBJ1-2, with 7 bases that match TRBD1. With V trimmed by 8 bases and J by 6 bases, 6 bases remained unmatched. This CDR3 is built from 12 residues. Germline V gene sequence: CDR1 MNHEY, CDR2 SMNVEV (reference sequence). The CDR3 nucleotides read TGTGCCAGCGGAAGACAGGGAAATGGCTACACCTTC. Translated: CASGRQGNGYTF.

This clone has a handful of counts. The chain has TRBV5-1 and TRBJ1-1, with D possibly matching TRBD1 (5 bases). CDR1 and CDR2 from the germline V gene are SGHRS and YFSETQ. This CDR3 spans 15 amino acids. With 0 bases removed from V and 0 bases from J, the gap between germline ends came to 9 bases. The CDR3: CASSLGGAMNTEAFF. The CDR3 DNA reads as TGCGCCAGCAGCTTGGGGGGCGCCATGAACACTGAAGCTTTCTTT.

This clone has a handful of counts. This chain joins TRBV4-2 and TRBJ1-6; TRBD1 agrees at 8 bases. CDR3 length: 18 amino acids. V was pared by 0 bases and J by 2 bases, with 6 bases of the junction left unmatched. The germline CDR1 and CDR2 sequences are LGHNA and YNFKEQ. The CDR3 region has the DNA TGTGCCAGCAGCCAAGATAGCGCAGGGGGCGCCTATAATTCACCCCTCCACTTT. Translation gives CASSQDSAGGAYNSPLHF.

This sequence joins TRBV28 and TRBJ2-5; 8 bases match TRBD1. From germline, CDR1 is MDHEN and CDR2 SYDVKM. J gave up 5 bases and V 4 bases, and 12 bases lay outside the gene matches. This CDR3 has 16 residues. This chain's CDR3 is CASSSGGQGRRETQYF. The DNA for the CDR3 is TGTGCCAGCAGTTCTGGAGGACAGGGACGGAGGGAGACCCAGTACTTC.

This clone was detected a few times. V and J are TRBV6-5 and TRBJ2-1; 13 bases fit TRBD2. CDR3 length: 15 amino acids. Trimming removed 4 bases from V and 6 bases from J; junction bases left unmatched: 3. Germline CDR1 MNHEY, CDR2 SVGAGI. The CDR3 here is CASSSGTSGVNEQFF. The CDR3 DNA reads TGTGCCAGCAGTTCCGGGACTAGCGGGGTCAATGAGCAGTTCTTC.

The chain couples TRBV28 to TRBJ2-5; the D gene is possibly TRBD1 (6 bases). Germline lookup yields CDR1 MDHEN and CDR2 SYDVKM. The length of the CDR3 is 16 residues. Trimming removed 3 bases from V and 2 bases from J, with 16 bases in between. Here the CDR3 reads CASSLEDSRVQETQYF. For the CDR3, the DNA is TGTGCCAGCAGTTTGGAGGACAGCCGAGTACAAGAGACCCAGTACTTC.

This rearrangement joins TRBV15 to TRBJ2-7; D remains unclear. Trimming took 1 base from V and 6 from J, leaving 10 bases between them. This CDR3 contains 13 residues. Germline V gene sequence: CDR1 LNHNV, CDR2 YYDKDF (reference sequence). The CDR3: CATSRVVPSEQYF. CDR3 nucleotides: TGTGCCACCAGCAGAGTTGTTCCCAGCGAGCAGTACTTC. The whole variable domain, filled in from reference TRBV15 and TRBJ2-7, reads DAMVIQNPRYQVTQFGKPVTLSCSQTLNHNVMYWYQQKSSQAPKLLFHYYDKDFNNEADTPDNFQSRRPNTSFCFLDIRSPGLGDTAMYLCATSRVVPSEQYFGPGTRLTVT.

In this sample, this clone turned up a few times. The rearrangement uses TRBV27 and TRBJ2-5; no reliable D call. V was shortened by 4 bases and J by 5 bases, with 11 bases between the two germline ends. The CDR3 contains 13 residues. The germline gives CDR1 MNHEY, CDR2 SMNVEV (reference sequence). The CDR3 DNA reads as TGTGCCAGCAGTTCCAAACTCGGGGAGACCCAGTACTTC. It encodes CASSSKLGETQYF.